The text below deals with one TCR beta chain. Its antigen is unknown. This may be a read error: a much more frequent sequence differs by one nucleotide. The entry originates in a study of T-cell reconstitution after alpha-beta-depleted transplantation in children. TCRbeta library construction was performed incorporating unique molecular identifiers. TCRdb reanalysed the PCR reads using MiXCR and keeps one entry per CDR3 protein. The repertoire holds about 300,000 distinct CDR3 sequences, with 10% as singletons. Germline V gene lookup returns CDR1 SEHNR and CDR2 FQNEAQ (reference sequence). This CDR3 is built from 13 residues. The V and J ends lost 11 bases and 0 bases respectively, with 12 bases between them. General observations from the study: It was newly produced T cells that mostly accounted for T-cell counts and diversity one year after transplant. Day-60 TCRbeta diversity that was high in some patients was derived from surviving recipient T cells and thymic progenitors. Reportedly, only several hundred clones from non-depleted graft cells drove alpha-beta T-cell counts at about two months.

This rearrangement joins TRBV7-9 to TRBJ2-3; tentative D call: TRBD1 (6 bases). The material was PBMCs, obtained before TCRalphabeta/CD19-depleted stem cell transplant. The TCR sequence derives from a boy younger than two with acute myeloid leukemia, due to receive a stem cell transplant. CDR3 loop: CAGSRGSTDTQYF. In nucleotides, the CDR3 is TGTGCCGGCTCGAGGGGGAGCACAGATACGCAGTATTTT.